The 23 T cell receptor beta chains presented below share a single source sample, sequenced in a study of CD8+CD57+ T cells in acquired aplastic anemia. Genomic DNA templated the TCR beta VDJ and CDR3 profiling. A single record per CDR3 protein comes from TCRdb applying MiXCR to the reads. The sample contains roughly 64,000 distinct CDR3 sequences, roughly 58% of which appear only once. Sequenced sample: sorted CD4+, CD8+, or CD8+CD57+ T cells (not recorded which) from PBMCs. These receptors were taken from a human donor in good health, serving as a control.

The chain recombines TRBV7-8 with TRBJ2-7, with TRBD1 matching 8 bases. Per the germline V gene, CDR1 is SGHVS and CDR2 is FQNEAQ. V trimming: 5 bases; J trimming: 2 bases; junction bases outside the gene matches: 5. The CDR3 is 14 amino acids. The CDR3 DNA is TGTGCCAGCAGCGACGACAGGGGCCCCTACGAGCAGTACTTC. It specifies CASSDDRGPYEQYF.

Worth noting for this clonotype: A read error may produce the germline difference seen at one junction end. The rearrangement joins TRBV25-1 to TRBJ2-1; 7 bases are shared with TRBD2. This CDR3 comprises 16 residues. CDR1 MGHDK and CDR2 SYGVNS come from the germline V gene. In DNA, the CDR3 is TGTGCCAGCTCATCCGGACTAGATAGCTCCTACAAAGAGCAGTTCTTC. Its protein product is CASSSGLDSSYKEQFF. The full variable domain, rest sourced from reference TRBV25-1 and TRBJ2-1, is EADIYQTPRYLVIGTGKKITLECSQTMGHDKMYWYQQDPGMELHLIHYSYGVNSTEKGDLSSESTVSRIRTEHFPLTLESARPSHTSQYLCASSSGLDSSYKEQFFGPGTRLTVL.

This clonotype was recorded many times. The chain recombines TRBV7-9 with TRBJ1-1; D call uncertain. Germline CDR1 and CDR2: SEHNR and FQNEAQ (reference sequence). V was trimmed by 4 bases and J by 1 base, leaving 10 bases between them. The CDR3 runs 14 residues. The CDR3 here is CASSSRSGNTEAFF. The CDR3 DNA is TGTGCCAGCAGCTCCCGGTCAGGGAACACTGAAGCTTTCTTT.

The chain joins TRBV19 to TRBJ2-7, with D uncertain. The V end was cut by 3 bases, the J end by 0 bases, with 3 bases between. Germline lookup yields CDR1 LNHDA and CDR2 SQIVND (reference sequence). The CDR3 runs 12 residues. The CDR3 DNA reads TGTGCCAGTAGTATGAACTCCTACGAGCAGTACTTC. It encodes CASSMNSYEQYF. The entire variable domain, with the rest obtained from reference TRBV19 and TRBJ2-7, is as follows: DGGITQSPKYLFRKEGQNVTLSCEQNLNHDAMYWYRQDPGQGLRLIYYSQIVNDFQKGDIAEGYSVSREKKESFPLTVTSAQKNPTAFYLCASSMNSYEQYFGPGTRLTVT.

The genes are TRBV2 and TRBJ2-4; perhaps TRBD2 as D (5 bases). The CDR3 loop spans 15 amino acids. The germline V and J ends were trimmed by 4 bases and 4 bases, with 14 bases remaining between them. Germline V lookup: CDR1 SNHLY, CDR2 FYNNEI. For the CDR3, the DNA is TGTGCCAGCAGTGCAGCGGCGCGACTGAAAAACATTCAGTACTTC. Translating it yields CASSAAARLKNIQYF.

The chain is built from TRBV10-3 and TRBJ2-3; possibly TRBD1 or TRBD2 for D (5 bases each). V was shortened by 10 bases and J by 3 bases, with 17 bases between the two germline ends. The germline CDR1 and CDR2 sequences are ENHRY and SYGVKD. This CDR3 has 14 residues. The CDR3 DNA reads as TGTGCCACTAGGACTCCGAGGGGTACAGATACGCAGTATTTT. Translating gives CATRTPRGTDTQYF.

This sequence joins TRBV7-8 and TRBJ2-7; possible D gene TRBD1, 5 bases. The CDR3 is 14 residues long. Trimming left V 3 bases short and J 3 bases short, with 12 bases between. Germline V lookup: CDR1 SGHVS, CDR2 FQNEAQ. CDR3 nucleotide sequence: TGTGCCAGCAGCTTGGAAACAGGAGACTACGAGCAGTACTTC. Translated, it gives CASSLETGDYEQYF.

This clonotype was recorded many times. The chain recombines TRBV19 with TRBJ2-1; 10 bases align to TRBD2. The CDR3 is 13 residues long. Germline-derived CDR1 and CDR2 are LNHDA and SQIVND (reference sequence). The V gene end was trimmed by 11 bases and the J gene end by 5 bases; junction bases not matched to a gene: 6. The CDR3 nucleotides are TGTGCCTCTAGCGGGGGATTAAACAATGAGCAGTTCTTC. Its protein product is CASSGGLNNEQFF.

This clonotype was recorded at least ten times. This chain uses TRBV6-5 with TRBJ2-7; possibly TRBD1 or TRBD2 for D (5 bases each). The CDR3 covers 16 residues. V was pared by 3 bases and J by 0 bases, with 15 bases between. Germline lookup yields CDR1 MNHEY and CDR2 SVGAGI. The CDR3 DNA reads as TGTGCCAGCAGTTATCCTGGGACGGCTAGCTCCTACGAGCAGTACTTC. This gives the protein CASSYPGTASSYEQYF.

As to this clonotype: Here the CDR3 omits its conserved ending phenylalanine or tryptophan, so a read error is the likely source. The rearrangement uses TRBV10-3 and TRBJ2-5, with a possible D match to TRBD2 (6 bases). The CDR3 spans 14 residues. Germline V gives CDR1 ENHRY, CDR2 SYGVKD. The ends were cut back, 8 bases at V and 5 bases at J, with 18 bases in the middle. CDR3 nucleotides: TGTGCCATCTCAGAAAGGGGACTGGAGGAGACCCAGTACCTC. Protein sequence: CAISERGLEETQYL.

V usage is TRBV20-1 and J usage is TRBJ2-5, with 7 bases matching TRBD2. The V gene's germline CDR1 is DFQATT and CDR2 SNEGSKA (reference sequence). Trimming at V came to 4 bases and at J to 7 bases, leaving 9 bases not matched to a gene. This CDR3 is built from 13 residues. The CDR3 nucleotides read TGCAGTGCTACTAGCGGAGGATTAAGGACCCAGTACTTC. Residues: CSATSGGLRTQYF.

The chain carries TRBV27 and TRBJ1-5; D uncertain. The CDR3 consists of 19 residues. The germline V gene encodes CDR1 MNHEY and CDR2 SMNVEV (reference sequence). Trimming cost V 6 bases and J 0 bases, with 24 bases left between them. CDR3 residues: CASRVVQSLSHYSNQPQHF. The CDR3 region has the DNA TGTGCCAGCAGAGTAGTACAGAGCCTCAGCCACTATAGCAATCAGCCCCAGCATTTT.

This clonotype is a singleton in its sample. This chain links TRBV19 with TRBJ1-6; 9 bases align to TRBD1. This CDR3 is built from 14 residues. The J segment lost 9 bases and the V segment lost 5 bases, leaving 5 bases of the junction unmatched. CDR1 is LNHDA, CDR2 SQIVND, per germline (reference sequence). CDR3 sequence: CASSPQGATSPLHF. The CDR3 coding sequence is TGTGCCAGTAGTCCACAGGGGGCAACTTCACCCCTCCACTTT.

The chain employs TRBV25-1 and TRBJ2-1; D uncertain. The CDR3 has 15 amino acids. V shed 0 bases and J shed 3 bases, with 9 bases lying between them. Germline CDR1 reads MGHDK; CDR2 reads SYGVNS. The DNA of the CDR3 is TGTGCCAGCAGTGAATATATAGTCAACTACAATGAGCAGTTCTTC. It translates to CASSEYIVNYNEQFF.

The rearrangement uses TRBV20-1 and TRBJ2-3; 11 positions agree with TRBD2. Germline CDR1 and CDR2: DFQATT and SNEGSKA (reference sequence). The V gene end was trimmed by 3 bases and the J gene end by 4 bases; junction bases not matched to a gene: 3. CDR3 length equals 14 residues. CDR3 sequence: CSASGLAGADTQYF. Here the CDR3 DNA reads TGCAGTGCTAGTGGACTAGCGGGTGCAGATACGCAGTATTTT.

Only a few counts were recorded for this clonotype. V is TRBV9 and J is TRBJ2-5; D is unresolved. Trimming cost V 3 bases and J 9 bases, with 9 bases left between them. The CDR3 is 11 amino acids. CDR1 is SGDLS, CDR2 YYNGEE, per germline. The CDR3: CASSAILPQYF. The CDR3 nucleotides are TGTGCCAGCAGCGCAATACTCCCCCAGTACTTC.

This clonotype has ten or more counts. The CDR3 DNA sequence: TGTGCCAGCACCACCTTCGAAGGCAGGGACTCTGGAAACACCATATATTTT. Translated, it gives CASTTFEGRDSGNTIYF. This chain links TRBV7-9 with TRBJ1-3; weak D call: TRBD1 (5 bases). The germline V and J ends were trimmed by 7 bases and 0 bases, with 19 bases remaining between them. Per the germline V gene, CDR1 is SEHNR and CDR2 is FQNEAQ (reference sequence). CDR3 size: 17 residues.

The genes are TRBV24-1 and TRBJ2-7, with D uncertain. This CDR3 comprises 14 residues. Germline-derived CDR1 and CDR2 are KGHDR and SFDVKD. Trimming took off 1 base at V and 1 base at J, with 7 bases between the two ends. The CDR3 DNA reads TGTGCCACCAGTGATTTTGAAGCATCCTACGAGCAGTACTTC. It yields the protein CATSDFEASYEQYF.

The V gene is TRBV29-1, the J gene TRBJ2-7, with 9 bases that match TRBD2. Germline V CDR1 and CDR2: SQVTM, ANQGSEA. Trimming took 4 bases from V and 5 from J; bases not matched to a gene: 6. CDR3 length equals 13 residues. CDR3 amino acids: CSVGSSGIHEQYF. The CDR3 bases are TGCAGCGTTGGTTCTAGCGGGATCCACGAGCAGTACTTC.

The chain joins TRBV19 to TRBJ2-7; 10 nucleotides align to TRBD1. This CDR3 contains 14 residues. CDR1 is LNHDA and CDR2 is SQIVND in the germline V gene (reference sequence). The V gene end was trimmed by 6 bases and the J gene end by 5 bases; junction bases not matched to a gene: 7. As DNA, the CDR3 is TGTGCCAGTAGCCGACAGGGGGCTAGCCACGAGCAGTACTTC. Translating gives CASSRQGASHEQYF.

V gene TRBV15 combines with J gene TRBJ2-2; 11 positions match TRBD2. CDR3 size: 17 residues. Trimming cost V 1 base and J 7 bases; bases outside gene matches: 8. Germline V gene lookup returns CDR1 LNHNV and CDR2 YYDKDF (reference sequence). The CDR3 DNA reads as TGTGCCACCAGCAGAGGGATAGCGGGGGGGCAGATCGGGGAGCTGTTTTTT. Its translation: CATSRGIAGGQIGELFF.

Of note for this clonotype: At one end, the junction sequence differs from germline, possibly due to a read error. This chain uses TRBV7-8 with TRBJ1-2; D remains unclear. The CDR3 consists of 14 residues. CDR1 and CDR2 (germline): SGHVS, FQNEAQ. In DNA form, the CDR3 reads TGTGCCAGCAGCTTGCGAATAGCTAGCTATGGCTACGCCTTC. Translating it yields CASSLRIASYGYAF.

This clonotype has a single count. This chain connects TRBV19 to TRBJ2-7, with D possibly being TRBD1 (5 bases). Germline CDR1 LNHDA, CDR2 SQIVND (reference sequence). V lost 3 bases and J 0 bases, leaving 9 bases between the germline ends. The CDR3 spans 14 residues. CDR3 sequence (DNA): TGTGCCAGTAGTATTGGGGCAGTCTCCTACGAGCAGTACTTC. Translated: CASSIGAVSYEQYF.